These 14 T cell receptor beta chains were sequenced from one sample in a study of cytomegalovirus exposure and HLA in healthy donors. The PCR ran on 60 Vbeta and 13 Jbeta primers. Data came from immunoSEQ multiplex PCR; TCRdb stores just in-frame clones and leaves some out. The table records some 180,000 clones, around 76% of them present only once. The sequenced sample was PBMCs. All receptors come from a woman in her 30s in good health and CMV-seropositive.

The CDR3 is CASSPEGRGYSTDTQYF. DNA of the CDR3: TGTGCCAGCAGCCCTGAGGGGCGGGGCTACTCCACAGATACGCAGTATTTT. The rearrangement links TRBV9 to TRBJ2-3, with TRBD2 as a possible D gene (6 bases). V was clipped by 4 bases and J by 2 bases, with 20 bases between them. CDR3 size: 17 residues. Germline V lookup: CDR1 SGDLS, CDR2 YYNGEE. Full variable domain (remainder filled in from reference TRBV9 and TRBJ2-3): DSGVTQTPKHLITATGQRVTLRCSPRSGDLSVYWYQQSLDQGLQFLIQYYNGEERAKGNILERFSAQQFPDLHSELNLSSLELGDSALYFCASSPEGRGYSTDTQYFGPGTRLTVL.

The gene calls are TRBV7-8 and TRBJ2-1; D is perhaps TRBD2 (6 bases). Per germline, CDR1 SGHVS and CDR2 FQNEAQ. The CDR3 loop spans 15 amino acids. V shed 5 bases and J shed 6 bases, with 17 bases lying between them. The CDR3 loop is CASSGRRAGFNEQFF. CDR3 nucleotide sequence: TGTGCCAGCAGCGGCAGGAGGGCAGGGTTCAATGAGCAGTTCTTC.

On this clone itself: Compared with germline, one end of the junction differs, possibly owing to a read error. The genes are TRBV6-1 and TRBJ2-4; 9 bases line up with TRBD1. Germline V gives CDR1 MNHNS, CDR2 SASEGT. The CDR3 runs to 14 residues. The chain's CDR3 is CASRDRGGGNSQYF. As DNA, the CDR3 is TGTGCCAGCAGGGACAGGGGAGGGGGAAACAGTCAGTACTTC.

This chain links TRBV5-1 with TRBJ1-2; tentative D call: TRBD1 (6 bases). Germline values: CDR1 SGHRS, CDR2 YFSETQ. The ends were cut back, 7 bases at V and 2 bases at J, with 12 bases in the middle. The CDR3 is 13 residues long. In nucleotides, the CDR3 is TGCGCCAGCCGCGACACAGGGAACTATGGCTACACCTTC. Its translation: CASRDTGNYGYTF.

This clone has just a few counts. The rearrangement joins TRBV5-1 to TRBJ2-1; D perhaps matches TRBD2 (6 bases). This CDR3 contains 13 residues. V shed 4 bases and J shed 6 bases, with 11 bases lying between them. Germline V CDR1 and CDR2: SGHRS, YFSETQ. As DNA, the CDR3 is TGCGCCAGCAGCCATCCCGGGAGCAATGAGCAGTTCTTC. Translated, it gives CASSHPGSNEQFF.

V usage is TRBV7-9 and J usage is TRBJ2-7, with TRBD2 as a possible D gene (6 bases). V was trimmed by 1 base and J by 1 base, leaving 14 bases between them. The CDR3 runs 16 residues. From germline, CDR1 is SEHNR and CDR2 FQNEAQ (reference sequence). The CDR3 reads CASSLGRGLISYEQYF. CDR3 in DNA: TGTGCCAGCAGCTTAGGGAGGGGACTGATTTCCTACGAGCAGTACTTC. The whole variable domain, filled in from reference TRBV7-9 and TRBJ2-7, reads DTGVSQNPRHKITKRGQNVTFRCDPISEHNRLYWYRQTLGQGPEFLTYFQNEAQLEKSRLLSDRFSAERPKGSFSTLEIQRTEQGDSAMYLCASSLGRGLISYEQYFGPGTRLTVT.

V and J are TRBV5-6 and TRBJ2-5; TRBD2 matches 8 bases. CDR1 is SGHDT, CDR2 YYEEEE, per germline. Losses at the gene ends were 0 bases for V and 5 bases for J; bases not matched to a gene: 12. This CDR3 is 17 amino acids long. CDR3 residues: CASSLALAGPRLETQYF. The CDR3 DNA sequence: TGTGCCAGCAGCTTGGCCTTAGCGGGGCCCCGGCTCGAGACCCAGTACTTC.

In this sample, this clone turned up a few times. The chain uses TRBV28 and TRBJ1-2; the D is unclear. V was pared by 4 bases and J by 0 bases, with 3 bases between. This CDR3 region has 12 residues. CDR1 and CDR2 (germline): MDHEN, SYDVKM. In nucleotides, the CDR3 is TGTGCCAGCAGTTCCACTAACTATGGCTACACCTTC. Protein product: CASSSTNYGYTF.

CDR3 loop: CASSALGELNYGYTF. Written as DNA, the CDR3 is TGTGCCAGCAGCGCCCTCGGGGAGCTCAACTATGGCTACACCTTC. The rearrangement joins TRBV9 to TRBJ1-2; D is undetermined. V lost 3 bases, J lost 2 bases, and 14 bases lay in between. Per germline, CDR1 SGDLS and CDR2 YYNGEE. This CDR3 is 15 amino acids long.

The rearrangement uses TRBV18 and TRBJ2-2; a weak D match, TRBD2 (6 bases). Trimming cost V 3 bases and J 2 bases, with 10 bases left between them. Germline V CDR1 and CDR2: KGHSH, LQKENI. The CDR3 has 15 amino acids. CDR3 protein: CASSPGTENTGELFF. DNA for the CDR3: TGTGCCAGCTCACCTGGGACTGAAAACACCGGGGAGCTGTTTTTT.

V gene TRBV5-8 combines with J gene TRBJ2-3, with 16 bases matching TRBD2. Unmatched junction bases numbered 3, after V lost 3 bases and J lost 8 bases. The CDR3 runs to 15 residues. Looked up from germline, CDR1 is SGHTS and CDR2 is YDEGEE. CDR3 residues: CASSSGTSGGGTQYF. The CDR3 DNA sequence: TGTGCCAGCAGCTCAGGGACTAGCGGGGGGGGTACGCAGTATTTT.

V gene TRBV28 combines with J gene TRBJ1-4; D possibly corresponds to TRBD1 (5 bases). Germline lookup yields CDR1 MDHEN and CDR2 SYDVKM. The CDR3 consists of 16 residues. Trimming took off 7 bases at V and 5 bases at J, with 20 bases between the two ends. In DNA form, the CDR3 reads TGTGCCAGCACCTCAGTTGGGGGGGGAGAAAATGAAAAACTGTTTTTT. Amino acids: CASTSVGGGENEKLFF.

This rearrangement joins TRBV18 to TRBJ2-1, with 10 bases matching TRBD2. The CDR3 loop spans 14 amino acids. The ends lost 3 bases at V and 10 bases at J; junction bases unmatched: 6. The germline CDR1 and CDR2 sequences are KGHSH and LQKENI. The chain's CDR3 is CASSPLAGVGEQFF. CDR3 nucleotides: TGTGCCAGCTCACCCCTAGCGGGGGTTGGGGAGCAGTTCTTC.

Only a few counts were recorded for this clone. The rearrangement joins TRBV4-3 to TRBJ2-5, with 14 bases matching TRBD2. V shed 4 bases, J shed 2 bases, and the junction held 3 bases outside the gene matches. The CDR3 spans 16 residues. Per germline, CDR1 LGHNA and CDR2 YSLEER. In DNA, the CDR3 is TGCGCCAGCAGCCGCGGGACTAGCGGGGGACAAGAGACCCAGTACTTC. Protein product: CASSRGTSGGQETQYF.